The sequence of this T cell receptor beta chain was determined in a study of cytomegalovirus exposure and HLA in healthy donors. Study outcomes and limitations: Reportedly, cytomegalovirus status was diagnosed with high sensitivity and specificity. Usually a TCR sequence was rare, but some public TCRs were found in many donors.

As concerns this clone: What it binds is not known.

The donors were members of the validation cohort comprising about 130 subjects, separate from the roughly 690-subject first cohort. The assay was immunoSEQ multiplex PCR, and TCRdb's table has in-frame clones only and misses some. Among fewer than 350,000 clones listed, roughly 90% were seen once. Sequencing used PBMCs. The source of this sequence is a woman aged 18-30 years in good health and CMV-seronegative.

DNA for the CDR3: TGTGCCAGCAGCCCCCCAGGGCGCACCGGGGAGCTGTTTTTT. Its translation: CASSPPGRTGELFF. The genes are TRBV11-2 and TRBJ2-2; perhaps TRBD1 as D (5 bases). Germline V gene sequence: CDR1 SGHAT, CDR2 FQNNGV. The CDR3 totals 14 residues. Trimming took off 5 bases at V and 4 bases at J, with 11 bases between the two ends. Full variable domain (rest looked up from reference TRBV11-2 and TRBJ2-2): EAGVAQSPRYKIIEKRQSVAFWCNPISGHATLYWYQQILGQGPKLLIQFQNNGVVDDSQLPKDRFSAERLKGVDSTLKIQPAKLEDSAVYLCASSPPGRTGELFFGEGSRLTVL.